The clone carrying this T cell receptor (beta chain) came up many times. The antigen is unknown. Documented time point: patch test 1, 2 weeks after DPC sensitization. This sample's treatment: therapeutic diphenylcyclopropenone sensitization with weekly scalp DPC. This specimen belongs to a study of human T cells and chemical hapten exposure. Across the whole study: On the upper back, patch tests were applied with 0.01% DPC and read at 6 days. Per-sample TCR yields varied mainly from small pooled library volume differences. Study-wide results and caveats: Expanded TCRs produced significantly more large CDR3 similarity clusters than controls did.

TCRdb reprocessed the RACE reads via MiXCR and lists one record per CDR3 protein. The profile covers some 87,000 distinct CDR3 sequences, with 9% to 12% appearing a single time and around 1.3% taken by the ten largest. This clonotype originated in a woman aged 45-65 years with alopecia areata. Some clones in this sample may be carry-over from other donors' samples. The source was whole blood, collected in connection with sensitization to the hapten diphenylcyclopropenone (DPC).

CDR3: CASSPRFTQYF. In DNA form, the CDR3 reads TGTGCCAGCAGCCCCCGGTTTACGCAGTATTTT. V gene TRBV11-2 combines with J gene TRBJ2-3; no definite D call. Trimming removed 5 bases at V and 8 bases at J, with 8 bases between. Germline-derived CDR1 and CDR2 are SGHAT and FQNNGV. This CDR3 comprises 11 residues.